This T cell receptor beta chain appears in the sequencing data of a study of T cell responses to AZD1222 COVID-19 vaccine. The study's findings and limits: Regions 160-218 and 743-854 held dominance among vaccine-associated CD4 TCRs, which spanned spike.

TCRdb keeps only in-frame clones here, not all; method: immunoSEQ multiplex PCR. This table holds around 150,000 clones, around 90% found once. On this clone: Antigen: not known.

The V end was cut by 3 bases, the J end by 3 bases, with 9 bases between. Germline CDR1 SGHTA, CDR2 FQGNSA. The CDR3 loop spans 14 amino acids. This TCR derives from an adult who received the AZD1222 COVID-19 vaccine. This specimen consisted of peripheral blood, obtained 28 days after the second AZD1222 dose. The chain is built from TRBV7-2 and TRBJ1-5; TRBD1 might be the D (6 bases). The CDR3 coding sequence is TGTGCCAGCAGCTTTTACAGGGACAATCAGCCCCAGCATTTT. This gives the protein CASSFYRDNQPQHF.